These 32 T cell receptor beta chains share one sample of origin, sequenced in a study of blood T cell repertoires in COVID-19. Repertoires were generated with immunoSEQ multiplex PCR, while TCRdb's copy carries only in-frame clones and drops some. This table has roughly 40,000 clones, roughly 77% appearing once. Sequenced: peripheral blood. These receptors were obtained from a man older than 75 with acute or convalescent COVID-19.

This clone was detected once. The chain uses TRBV9 and TRBJ1-3; perhaps TRBD1 as D (6 bases). Trimming stripped 3 bases from V and 0 bases from J, with 16 bases between. The CDR3 runs to 17 residues. Germline V gene sequence: CDR1 SGDLS, CDR2 YYNGEE. DNA for the CDR3: TGTGCCAGCAGCGATACCGGGACACATTTCTCTGGAAACACCATATATTTT. Translation gives CASSDTGTHFSGNTIYF.

J is TRBJ2-7 and V is TRBV28, with a weak D call TRBD1 (6 bases). The ends were cut back, 2 bases at V and 5 bases at J, with 13 bases in the middle. Per germline, CDR1 MDHEN and CDR2 SYDVKM. The CDR3 runs 14 residues. The CDR3 region has the DNA TGTGCCAGCAGTTTAGCACAGGGAAGGGACGAGCAGTACTTC. Encoded protein: CASSLAQGRDEQYF. Based on the CDR3 plus reference TRBV28 and TRBJ2-7, the full variable domain is DVKVTQSSRYLVKRTGEKVFLECVQDMDHENMFWYRQDPGLGLRLIYFSYDVKMKEKGDIPEGYSVSREKKERFSLILESASTNQTSMYLCASSLAQGRDEQYFGPGTRLTVT.

This chain joins TRBV11-2 and TRBJ2-1, with TRBD2 matching over 11 bases. V trimming: 2 bases; J trimming: 7 bases; junction bases outside the gene matches: 1. The germline V gene has CDR1 SGHAT and CDR2 FQNNGV. The length of the CDR3 is 14 residues. The CDR3 DNA is TGTGCCAGCAGCTTAACTAGCGGGAGTAATGAGCAGTTCTTC. Its protein is CASSLTSGSNEQFF.

This clone was picked up a small number of times. Here the CDR3 DNA reads TGTGCCAGCAGTTTGGCAGGGGGCGAGAAGCCCCAGCATTTT. Translating it yields CASSLAGGEKPQHF. The chain uses TRBV2 and TRBJ1-5; TRBD1 matches 8 bases. The CDR3 contains 14 residues. Per the germline V gene, CDR1 is SNHLY and CDR2 is FYNNEI. V gave up 5 bases and J gave up 8 bases; unmatched junction bases: 8. The whole variable domain, filled in from reference TRBV2 and TRBJ1-5, reads EPEVTQTPSHQVTQMGQEVILRCVPISNHLYFYWYRQILGQKVEFLVSFYNNEISEKSEIFDDQFSVERPDGSNFTLKIRSTKLEDSAMYFCASSLAGGEKPQHFGDGTRLSIL.

This clone was seen a handful of times. The J gene is TRBJ2-2, the V gene TRBV7-3; TRBD2 might be the D (6 bases). The germline V gene encodes CDR1 SGHTA and CDR2 FQGTGA. V was pared by 1 base and J by 0 bases, with 6 bases between. This CDR3 has 15 residues. In DNA form, the CDR3 reads TGTGCCAGCAGCTTAAGGGGGGCGAACACCGGGGAGCTGTTTTTT. It encodes CASSLRGANTGELFF.

The rearrangement uses TRBV28 and TRBJ2-3, with 8 bases fitting TRBD2. Germline assignment: CDR1 MDHEN and CDR2 SYDVKM. Trimming cost V 8 bases and J 2 bases; bases outside gene matches: 9. This CDR3 spans 15 amino acids. The CDR3 sequence: CASGKLAENTDTQYF. CDR3 DNA sequence: TGTGCCAGCGGGAAACTAGCGGAGAACACAGATACGCAGTATTTT.

V usage is TRBV2 and J usage is TRBJ1-1, with 7 bases identical to TRBD1. Germline V CDR1 and CDR2: SNHLY, FYNNEI. The CDR3 sequence is 12 residues long. Trimming cost V 6 bases and J 6 bases; bases outside gene matches: 4. This CDR3 is CASRTGQSEAFF. For the CDR3, the DNA is TGTGCCAGCAGGACGGGACAGTCTGAAGCTTTCTTT. Together with reference TRBV2 and TRBJ1-1, the CDR3 gives the full variable domain: EPEVTQTPSHQVTQMGQEVILRCVPISNHLYFYWYRQILGQKVEFLVSFYNNEISEKSEIFDDQFSVERPDGSNFTLKIRSTKLEDSAMYFCASRTGQSEAFFGQGTRLTVV.

This chain links TRBV11-3 with TRBJ2-2; D unresolved. Germline CDR1 SGHNT, CDR2 YENEEA. V lost 2 bases and J 1 base, leaving 2 bases between the germline ends. The CDR3 length is 13 residues. The CDR3 coding sequence is TGTGCCAGCAGCTTACAGAACACCGGGGAGCTGTTTTTT. It is translated as CASSLQNTGELFF.

This clone was found a few times. This CDR3 reads CASSLAALSYEQYF. The CDR3 nucleotides read TGTGCCAGCAGCTTAGCGGCCCTCTCCTACGAGCAGTACTTC. This chain links TRBV7-8 with TRBJ2-7; D gene uncertain. Trimming stripped 0 bases from V and 0 bases from J, with 6 bases between. There are 14 residues in the CDR3. The germline V gene has CDR1 SGHVS and CDR2 FQNEAQ.

The V gene is TRBV27, the J gene TRBJ1-2; 7 nucleotides agree with TRBD1. Germline assignment: CDR1 MNHEY and CDR2 SMNVEV (reference sequence). This CDR3 has 18 amino acids. The V segment lost 0 bases and the J segment 2 bases; nucleotides outside the gene matches: 12. DNA of the CDR3: TGTGCCAGCAGTTTATCTAGGGGACAGCCGACCCAAAACTATGGCTACACCTTC. This codes for CASSLSRGQPTQNYGYTF.

The chain carries TRBV9 and TRBJ2-2, with a tentative D call TRBD1 (6 bases). Looked up from germline, CDR1 is SGDLS and CDR2 is YYNGEE. The CDR3 is made up of 16 amino acids. V lost 3 bases and J 4 bases, leaving 16 bases between the germline ends. CDR3 bases: TGTGCCAGCAGCGCCCGACAGGATGGAAGCACCGGGGAGCTGTTTTTT. It yields the protein CASSARQDGSTGELFF.

The chain employs TRBV2 and TRBJ2-2, with unresolved D. CDR1 and CDR2 from the germline V gene are SNHLY and FYNNEI. CDR3 length: 12 amino acids. Deletions cut 5 bases from V and 3 bases from J, with 4 bases between. The CDR3 spells CASSPDTGELFF. The CDR3 DNA is TGTGCCAGCAGTCCCGACACCGGGGAGCTGTTTTTT.

This clone was seen a few times. The V gene is TRBV7-2, the J gene TRBJ1-6; 7 nucleotides match TRBD1. The CDR3 is made up of 14 amino acids. Germline V gene lookup returns CDR1 SGHTA and CDR2 FQGNSA. Trimming at V came to 2 bases and at J to 8 bases, leaving 3 bases not matched to a gene. The CDR3 is CASSLKQGYSPLHF. The CDR3 DNA reads as TGTGCCAGCAGCTTAAAACAGGGGTATTCACCCCTCCACTTT.

V usage is TRBV6-5 and J usage is TRBJ1-3, with TRBD1 as a possible D gene (6 bases). V shed 4 bases and J shed 8 bases, with 15 bases lying between them. This CDR3 comprises 14 residues. Germline values: CDR1 MNHEY, CDR2 SVGAGI. The CDR3 protein is CASSSPGWTDTIYF. The CDR3 nucleotides read TGTGCCAGCAGTTCGCCAGGGTGGACAGACACCATATATTTT.

The chain joins TRBV6-1 to TRBJ2-4; 8 bases align to TRBD1. V shed 4 bases, J shed 1 base, and the junction held 9 bases outside the gene matches. The CDR3 is 17 residues long. CDR1 MNHNS and CDR2 SASEGT come from the germline V gene. The CDR3 bases are TGTGCCAGCAGTGCTCTTCAGGGGGCTAGGGCCAAAAACATTCAGTACTTC. Translated: CASSALQGARAKNIQYF.

The rearrangement uses TRBV4-1 and TRBJ2-1; the D gene is possibly TRBD1 (6 bases). Trimming shortened V by 1 base and J by 5 bases, and 15 bases separated the two germline ends. The CDR3 loop spans 16 amino acids. Germline V lookup: CDR1 MGHRA, CDR2 YSYEKL. The CDR3 protein is CASSQVSQGLDNEQFF. CDR3 nucleotides: TGCGCCAGCAGCCAAGTGTCTCAGGGGTTGGACAATGAGCAGTTCTTC.

This CDR3 reads CASSLDSLYNEQFF. The CDR3 DNA follows: TGCGCCAGCAGCTTGGACTCCCTCTACAATGAGCAGTTCTTC. V is TRBV5-1 and J is TRBJ2-1; no clear D. CDR1 and CDR2 from the germline V gene are SGHRS and YFSETQ. The V gene lost 0 bases and the J gene lost 3 bases, with 7 bases spanning the gap. This CDR3 contains 14 residues.

The rearrangement joins TRBV3-1 (or the pseudogene TRBV3-2) to TRBJ1-2; 9 bases agree with TRBD1. Trimming took 1 base from V and 8 from J; bases not matched to a gene: 5. Germline values: CDR1 LGHDT, CDR2 YNNKEL (reference sequence). The CDR3 totals 14 residues. CDR3 nucleotide sequence: TGTGCCAGCAGCCAAGTGGACAGGGGAGGCGGCTACACCTTC. Translating gives CASSQVDRGGGYTF.

The rearrangement joins TRBV6-2 or TRBV6-3 to TRBJ2-7, with TRBD2 matching 7 bases. The V and J ends lost 2 bases and 0 bases, in that order; junction bases with no gene match: 7. The CDR3 extends over 16 amino acids. The germline V gene encodes CDR1 MNHEY and CDR2 SVGEGT. The CDR3 region is CASSYLRTSDSYEQYF. CDR3 in DNA: TGTGCCAGCAGTTACCTTCGGACTAGTGACTCCTACGAGCAGTACTTC.

J is TRBJ2-7 and V is TRBV29-1, with D possibly being TRBD2 (7 bases). V was cut by 4 bases and J by 3 bases, with 28 bases left in between. There are 18 residues in the CDR3. Germline V CDR1 and CDR2: SQVTM, ANQGSEA. CDR3 bases: TGCAGCGTTGCATTCGGGGGGCAGGTAAGGGCAAACTACTACGAGCAGTACTTC. It specifies CSVAFGGQVRANYYEQYF.

V and J are TRBV4-2 and TRBJ2-3; TRBD1 agrees at 8 bases. The germline V gene encodes CDR1 LGHNA and CDR2 YNFKEQ. The CDR3 is 15 amino acids. With 4 bases clipped from V and 0 bases from J, the junction kept 3 bases outside the gene matches. The CDR3 reads CASSPTGGSTDTQYF. CDR3 bases: TGTGCCAGCAGCCCAACAGGGGGGAGCACAGATACGCAGTATTTT.

The chain couples TRBV6-5 to TRBJ1-2, with TRBD1 identical over 11 bases. Trimming at V came to 10 bases and at J to 6 bases, leaving 13 bases not matched to a gene. Germline lookup yields CDR1 MNHEY and CDR2 SVGAGI. There are 15 residues in the CDR3. CDR3 sequence: CATRTGGLLTHGYTF. In nucleotides, the CDR3 is TGTGCCACTCGGACAGGGGGCCTATTAACGCATGGCTACACCTTC.

Regarding this clone: The sample has other DNA sequences that encode this CDR3 too. V usage is TRBV7-2 and J usage is TRBJ2-5, with 9 bases that match TRBD1. Germline V CDR1 and CDR2: SGHTA, FQGNSA. The CDR3 has 15 amino acids. V lost 5 bases and J lost 1; bases outside the gene matches: 5. As DNA, the CDR3 is TGTGCCAGCAGCCCCGGGACAGGGAGCCAAGAGACCCAGTACTTC. This sequence encodes CASSPGTGSQETQYF. The variable domain in full, completed from reference TRBV7-2 and TRBJ2-5, reads GAGVSQSPSNKVTEKGKDVELRCDPISGHTALYWYRQSLGQGLEFLIYFQGNSAPDKSGLPSDRFSAERTGGSVSTLTIQRTQQEDSAVYLCASSPGTGSQETQYFGPGTRLLVL.

This chain connects TRBV9 to TRBJ2-3; 13 nucleotides agree with TRBD2. V lost 3 bases, J lost 4 bases, and 5 bases stayed unmatched. Germline CDR1 and CDR2: SGDLS and YYNGEE. The CDR3 loop spans 16 amino acids. CDR3 in DNA: TGTGCCAGCAGCGATAAGACTAGCGGGGGGCCAGATACGCAGTATTTT. It yields the protein CASSDKTSGGPDTQYF.

The rearrangement joins TRBV7-8 to TRBJ1-2, with TRBD1 identical over 8 bases. The J segment lost 3 bases and the V segment lost 5 bases, leaving 8 bases of the junction unmatched. This CDR3 region has 15 residues. In germline, CDR1 is SGHVS, CDR2 FQNEAQ. The CDR3 reads CASSHRTGRYYGYTF. The CDR3 DNA reads TGTGCCAGCAGCCATAGGACAGGGAGATACTATGGCTACACCTTC.

The rearrangement links TRBV12-3 or TRBV12-4 to TRBJ1-2, with D possibly TRBD1 on 6 matching bases. The V end lost 5 bases, the J end lost 9 bases, and 16 bases lay between the germline ends. The CDR3 spans 13 residues. The CDR3 protein is CASSTRTAQSYTF. Here the CDR3 DNA reads TGTGCCAGCAGTACTAGGACAGCCCAGAGCTACACCTTC.

The chain carries TRBV19 and TRBJ2-7; 10 nucleotides line up with TRBD2. Looked up from germline, CDR1 is LNHDA and CDR2 is SQIVND (reference sequence). The CDR3 sequence is 15 residues long. Unmatched junction bases numbered 6, after V lost 3 bases and J lost 4 bases. This chain's CDR3 is CASSMQASGSYEQYF. CDR3 coding DNA: TGTGCCAGTAGTATGCAGGCTAGCGGGAGTTACGAGCAGTACTTC.

The chain uses TRBV2 and TRBJ2-3; 7 nucleotides agree with TRBD2. Germline CDR1 reads SNHLY; CDR2 reads FYNNEI. V was pared by 6 bases and J by 2 bases, with 8 bases of the junction left unmatched. The CDR3 totals 15 residues. The CDR3 bases are TGTGCCAGCAGGCCCGGGACTACAAACACAGATACGCAGTATTTT. Translation: CASRPGTTNTDTQYF.

This chain uses TRBV5-1 with TRBJ2-7; 8 nucleotides match TRBD1. V gave up 1 base and J gave up 2 bases; unmatched junction bases: 5. The CDR3 totals 15 residues. Germline assignment: CDR1 SGHRS and CDR2 YFSETQ. The CDR3 is CASSLSAGGTYEQYF. In DNA form, the CDR3 reads TGCGCCAGCAGCTTGAGTGCAGGGGGCACCTACGAGCAGTACTTC.

The genes are TRBV7-6 and TRBJ2-3; TRBD2 is a possible D gene (6 bases). Trimming stripped 1 base from V and 6 bases from J, with 11 bases between. There are 14 residues in the CDR3. Germline CDR1 and CDR2: SGHVS and FNYEAQ. CDR3 nucleotide sequence: TGTGCCAGCAGCTTAGGTGCGGGGTACGATACGCAGTATTTT. It encodes CASSLGAGYDTQYF.

The genes are TRBV19 and TRBJ1-5, with 10 bases lining up with TRBD1. CDR1 is LNHDA, CDR2 SQIVND, per germline (reference sequence). Losses at the gene ends were 4 bases for V and 3 bases for J; bases not matched to a gene: 3. The CDR3 sequence is 15 residues long. CDR3 region: CASSTDRGNNQPQHF. CDR3 in DNA: TGTGCCAGTAGTACGGACAGGGGGAACAATCAGCCCCAGCATTTT.

The chain carries TRBV5-6 and TRBJ2-7, with 8 bases that match TRBD2. Germline assignment: CDR1 SGHDT and CDR2 YYEEEE. The trim removed 0 bases at V and 6 bases at J, leaving 2 bases unmatched. This CDR3 contains 13 residues. The CDR3 coding sequence is TGTGCCAGCAGCTTGGGACTAGCGCGCGAGCAGTACTTC. Protein sequence: CASSLGLAREQYF.